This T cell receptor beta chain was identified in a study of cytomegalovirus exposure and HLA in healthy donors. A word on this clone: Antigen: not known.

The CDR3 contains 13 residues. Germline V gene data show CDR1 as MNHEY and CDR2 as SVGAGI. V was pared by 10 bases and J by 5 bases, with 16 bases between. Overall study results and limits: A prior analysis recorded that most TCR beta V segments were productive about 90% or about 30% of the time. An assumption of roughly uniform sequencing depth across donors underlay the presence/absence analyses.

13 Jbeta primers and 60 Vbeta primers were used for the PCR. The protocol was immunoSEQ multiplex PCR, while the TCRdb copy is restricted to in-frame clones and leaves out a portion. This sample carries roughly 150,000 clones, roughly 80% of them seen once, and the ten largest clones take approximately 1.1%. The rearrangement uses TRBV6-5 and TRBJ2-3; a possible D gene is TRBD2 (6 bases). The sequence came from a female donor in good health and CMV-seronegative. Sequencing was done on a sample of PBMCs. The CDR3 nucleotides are TGTGCCACAGGCCGGGAGTTAGGAGATACGCAGTATTTT. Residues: CATGRELGDTQYF.